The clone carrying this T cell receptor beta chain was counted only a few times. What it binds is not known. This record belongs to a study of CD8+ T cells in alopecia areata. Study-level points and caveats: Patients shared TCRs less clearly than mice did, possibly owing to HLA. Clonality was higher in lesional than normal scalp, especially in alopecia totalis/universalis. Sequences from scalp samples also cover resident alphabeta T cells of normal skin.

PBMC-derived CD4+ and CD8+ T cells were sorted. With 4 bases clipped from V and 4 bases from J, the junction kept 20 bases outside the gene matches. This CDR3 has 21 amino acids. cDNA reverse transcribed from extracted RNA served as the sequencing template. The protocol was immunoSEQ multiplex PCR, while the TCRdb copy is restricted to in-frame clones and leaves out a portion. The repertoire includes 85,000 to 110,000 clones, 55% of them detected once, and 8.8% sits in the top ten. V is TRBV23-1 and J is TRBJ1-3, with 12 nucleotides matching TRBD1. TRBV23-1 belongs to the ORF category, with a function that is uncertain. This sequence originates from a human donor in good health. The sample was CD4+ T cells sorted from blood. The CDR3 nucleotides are TGCGCCAGCAGTCTCCCGGGACAGGGGGCGTGGGTCCCACGATTAGGAAACACCATATATTTT. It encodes CASSLPGQGAWVPRLGNTIYF.